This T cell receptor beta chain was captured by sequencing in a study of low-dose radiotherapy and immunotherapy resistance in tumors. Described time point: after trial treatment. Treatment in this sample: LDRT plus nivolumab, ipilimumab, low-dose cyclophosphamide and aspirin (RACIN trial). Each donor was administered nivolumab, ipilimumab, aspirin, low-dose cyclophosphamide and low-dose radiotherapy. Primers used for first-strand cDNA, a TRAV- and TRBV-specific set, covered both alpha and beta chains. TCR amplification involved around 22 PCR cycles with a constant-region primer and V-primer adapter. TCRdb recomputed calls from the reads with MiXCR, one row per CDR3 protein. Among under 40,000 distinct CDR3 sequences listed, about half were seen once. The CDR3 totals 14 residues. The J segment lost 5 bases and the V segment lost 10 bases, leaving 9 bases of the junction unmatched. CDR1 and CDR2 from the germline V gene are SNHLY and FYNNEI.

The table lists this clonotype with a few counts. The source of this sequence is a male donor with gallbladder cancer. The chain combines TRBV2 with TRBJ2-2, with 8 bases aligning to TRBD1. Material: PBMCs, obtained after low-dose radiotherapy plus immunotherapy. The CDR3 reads CATPVDRVTGELFF. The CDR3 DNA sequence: TGTGCCACGCCAGTGGACAGGGTAACCGGGGAGCTGTTTTTT. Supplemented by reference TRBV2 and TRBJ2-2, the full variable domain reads EPEVTQTPSHQVTQMGQEVILRCVPISNHLYFYWYRQILGQKVEFLVSFYNNEISEKSEIFDDQFSVERPDGSNFTLKIRSTKLEDSAMYFCATPVDRVTGELFFGEGSRLTVL.